These 20 T cell receptor beta chains were all obtained from the same sample, sequenced in a study of T-cell memory formation after mild COVID-19. TCRdb redid the calling of the 5' RACE reads with MiXCR, one entry per CDR3 protein. The table includes about 400,000 distinct CDR3 sequences, less than 25% detected once. Sequencing was done on a sample of PBMCs or a T cell subset sorted from them (not recorded which). These TCRs come from an adult woman who had mild COVID-19 (a few samples of this study predate the infection). Cell type and time point are not known.

This clonotype has just one count. CDR3 loop: CASSPYREPPSYGYTF. As DNA, the CDR3 is TGTGCCAGCAGTCCTTACAGGGAACCCCCCTCCTATGGCTACACCTTC. V usage is TRBV28 and J usage is TRBJ1-2; D might be TRBD1 (6 bases). V dropped 5 bases and J dropped 4 bases, with 20 bases sitting between them. The CDR3 loop spans 16 amino acids. Germline CDR1 reads MDHEN; CDR2 reads SYDVKM.

V usage is TRBV11-1 and J usage is TRBJ1-6; D is perhaps TRBD1 (6 bases). The CDR3 is 14 residues long. CDR1 and CDR2 from the germline V gene are SGHAT and FQDESV (reference sequence). V was shortened by 2 bases and J by 10 bases, with 12 bases between the two germline ends. The CDR3 loop is CASSLNGGRSPLHF. The CDR3 DNA follows: TGTGCCAGCAGCTTAAACGGGGGCAGATCACCCCTCCACTTT. Full variable domain (rest looked up from reference TRBV11-1 and TRBJ1-6): EAEVAQSPRYKITEKSQAVAFWCDPISGHATLYWYRQILGQGPELLVQFQDESVVDDSQLPKDRFSAERLKGVDSTLKIQPAELGDSAMYLCASSLNGGRSPLHFGNGTRLTVT.

This clonotype was observed a few times. The chain links TRBV14 to TRBJ2-5; D gene uncertain. This CDR3 is 15 amino acids long. Between the trimmed V and J ends, which lost 2 bases and 5 bases, there was a span of 15 bases. Germline loops: CDR1 SGHDN, CDR2 FVKESK. CDR3: CASSQFGLSSETQYF. CDR3 DNA sequence: TGTGCCAGCAGCCAATTTGGGCTATCTTCGGAGACCCAGTACTTC.

This chain links TRBV12-3 or TRBV12-4 with TRBJ2-1, with D maybe TRBD2 (6 bases). Trimming removed 5 bases from V and 5 bases from J, with 10 bases in between. The CDR3 runs 13 residues. The DNA of the CDR3 is TGTGCCAGCAGTCAATGGGGGGACAATGAGCAGTTCTTC. Translating gives CASSQWGDNEQFF.

The rearrangement joins TRBV12-3 or TRBV12-4 to TRBJ2-5; no firm D call. The ends were cut back, 2 bases at V and 5 bases at J, with 9 bases in the middle. CDR3 length equals 13 residues. The CDR3, as DNA: TGTGCCAGCAGTTTAACGATCAGGGAGACCCAGTACTTC. Translated: CASSLTIRETQYF.

The rearrangement links TRBV6-6 to TRBJ2-1; TRBD2 is a possible D gene (6 bases). Between the trimmed V and J ends, which lost 2 bases and 0 bases, there was a span of 8 bases. The CDR3 runs to 15 residues. The germline gives CDR1 MNHNY, CDR2 SVGAGI (reference sequence). CDR3 nucleotides: TGTGCCAGCAGTTACGGCGGGACCTCCTACAATGAGCAGTTCTTC. It encodes CASSYGGTSYNEQFF.

This rearrangement joins TRBV7-2 to TRBJ2-1; D unresolved. V gave up 4 bases and J gave up 4 bases, with 11 bases separating them. CDR3 length equals 14 residues. From germline, CDR1 is SGHTA and CDR2 FQGNSA. This CDR3 reads CASSSVSSYNEQFF. CDR3 in DNA: TGTGCCAGCAGCTCGGTGAGCTCGTACAATGAGCAGTTCTTC.

This chain joins TRBV10-3 and TRBJ2-7, with a weak D call TRBD2 (5 bases). CDR1 is ENHRY and CDR2 is SYGVKD in the germline V gene. Between the trimmed V and J ends, which lost 10 bases and 9 bases, there was a span of 25 bases. The CDR3 contains 14 residues. The CDR3 here is CATSVPGERTVQYF. In nucleotides, the CDR3 is TGTGCCACCTCCGTACCTGGGGAGCGAACTGTGCAGTACTTC.

The V call is TRBV7-9, the J call TRBJ2-3, with a possible D match to TRBD1 (5 bases). V shed 3 bases and J shed 4 bases, with 11 bases lying between them. This CDR3 is built from 14 residues. In germline, CDR1 is SEHNR, CDR2 FQNEAQ (reference sequence). The CDR3 DNA is TGTGCCAGCAGCTTCCACAGGAGCGCAGATACGCAGTATTTT. The encoded protein is CASSFHRSADTQYF.

The chain couples TRBV4-1 to TRBJ1-4; the D gene is possibly TRBD1 (6 bases). V lost 2 bases and J 0 bases, leaving 10 bases between the germline ends. The CDR3 has 16 amino acids. Germline CDR1 MGHRA, CDR2 YSYEKL. The CDR3 nucleotides are TGCGCCAGCAGCCAAACCCCAGGGGCAACTAATGAAAAACTGTTTTTT. Its translation is CASSQTPGATNEKLFF.

The CDR3 DNA sequence: TGTGCCAGCAGCCACCGAGCGGCCTGGGGGTTTTACAATGAGCAGTTCTTC. It codes for CASSHRAAWGFYNEQFF. The V gene is TRBV7-9, the J gene TRBJ2-1; D may correspond to TRBD1 or TRBD2 (5 bases each). The CDR3 contains 17 residues. In germline, CDR1 is SEHNR, CDR2 FQNEAQ (reference sequence). V was shortened by 5 bases and J by 4 bases, with 21 bases between the two germline ends.

J is TRBJ1-1 and V is TRBV9, with D hard to call. The germline gives CDR1 SGDLS, CDR2 YYNGEE. This CDR3 contains 13 residues. Deletions cut 0 bases from V and 2 bases from J, with 5 bases between. The CDR3 DNA reads TGTGCCAGCAGCGTAGACGGCAACACTGAAGCTTTCTTT. It codes for CASSVDGNTEAFF.

This clonotype has a handful of counts. The V and J genes are TRBV29-1 and TRBJ2-1; perhaps TRBD2 as D (7 bases). The CDR3 totals 15 residues. The V and J ends lost 7 bases and 2 bases respectively, with 18 bases between them. In germline, CDR1 is SQVTM, CDR2 ANQGSEA. This CDR3 is CSAWRGGFPYNEQFF. CDR3 DNA sequence: TGCAGCGCCTGGAGGGGGGGTTTCCCCTACAATGAGCAGTTCTTC.

The chain employs TRBV4-1 and TRBJ1-1, with 8 nucleotides matching TRBD1. The germline CDR1 and CDR2 sequences are MGHRA and YSYEKL. CDR3 length: 17 residues. V shed 3 bases, J shed 0 bases, and the junction held 9 bases outside the gene matches. The CDR3 loop reads CASSHGQGIRLNTEAFF. The DNA of the CDR3 is TGCGCCAGCAGCCACGGACAGGGTATCCGCCTGAACACTGAAGCTTTCTTT.

This clonotype was counted a few times. As DNA, the CDR3 is TGTGCCAGCAGCTCCAGGAGGGGCGGCCGATCGCGGGCTCCAGATACGCAGTATTTT. This gives the protein CASSSRRGGRSRAPDTQYF. The chain uses TRBV7-9 and TRBJ2-3; D perhaps matches TRBD2 (6 bases). Germline lookup yields CDR1 SEHNR and CDR2 FQNEAQ (reference sequence). V was clipped by 4 bases and J by 4 bases, with 27 bases between them. The CDR3 has 19 amino acids.

The sample holds many counts of this clonotype. J is TRBJ1-5 and V is TRBV2; D is unclear. CDR3 size: 14 residues. Germline V lookup: CDR1 SNHLY, CDR2 FYNNEI. V was trimmed by 4 bases and J by 0 bases, leaving 7 bases between them. CDR3 coding DNA: TGTGCCAGCAGTGCGGGGTATAGCAATCAGCCCCAGCATTTT. Translated: CASSAGYSNQPQHF.

This clonotype has more than one count but fewer than ten. This chain connects TRBV11-2 to TRBJ2-7, with TRBD2 matching 8 bases. Looked up from germline, CDR1 is SGHAT and CDR2 is FQNNGV. The CDR3 totals 18 residues. V shed 1 base and J 6 bases; nucleotides not matched to a gene: 17. The CDR3 DNA is TGTGCCAGCAGCTTAGCTCGGGTAGTGGCGGGAGGTCCCCTCGAGCAGTACTTC. Protein product: CASSLARVVAGGPLEQYF.

The gene calls are TRBV7-9 and TRBJ2-2; D uncertain. V was trimmed by 3 bases and J by 0 bases, leaving 5 bases between them. This CDR3 spans 14 amino acids. The germline V gene has CDR1 SEHNR and CDR2 FQNEAQ (reference sequence). The DNA for the CDR3 is TGTGCCAGCAGCTTCCCGACGAACACCGGGGAGCTGTTTTTT. It yields the protein CASSFPTNTGELFF.

The sample holds a few counts of this clonotype. V is TRBV4-1 and J is TRBJ2-5, with D unresolved. Deletions cut 1 base from V and 2 bases from J, with 11 bases between. The CDR3 runs 15 residues. CDR1 and CDR2 (germline): MGHRA, YSYEKL. The CDR3 region has the DNA TGCGCCAGCAGCCAAGCGCCGACGGCTCAAGAGACCCAGTACTTC. Residues: CASSQAPTAQETQYF.

This clonotype came up a few times. The CDR3 protein is CASAPRGGPQTDTQYF. CDR3 bases: TGTGCCAGCGCCCCTCGCGGGGGGCCCCAAACAGATACGCAGTATTTT. The V call is TRBV18, the J call TRBJ2-3, with 8 bases identical to TRBD2. In germline, CDR1 is KGHSH, CDR2 LQKENI. The CDR3 loop spans 16 amino acids. Trimming cost V 8 bases and J 3 bases; bases outside gene matches: 13.